This TCR beta chain was obtained from a study of T cell responses to AZD1222 COVID-19 vaccine. Points on this clone: Its specificity is not known.

Sequencing was performed with immunoSEQ multiplex PCR; in TCRdb, only in-frame clones are kept and a portion is missing. This sample has about 180,000 clones, with 90% to 95% found just once. Findings and caveats of the study: As reported, nearly half of all spike-specific TCRs target variant regions that are unmutated. CD4 TCRs covered the whole spike, strongest at regions 160-218 and 743-854. All repertoire sampling was performed exclusively after the peak T cell response.

Per the germline V gene, CDR1 is SEHNR and CDR2 is FQNEAQ (reference sequence). CDR3 size: 16 residues. V was cut by 5 bases and J by 6 bases, with 19 bases left in between. The sequencing here drew on peripheral blood, taken 28 days after the second dose of the MenACWY control vaccine. The chain links TRBV7-9 to TRBJ1-4; TRBD1 is a possible D gene (5 bases). The receptor was isolated from an adult who received the MenACWY meningococcal vaccine as a control. The CDR3 loop is CASSPKWGDLDEKLFF. The CDR3 coding sequence is TGTGCCAGCAGCCCCAAGTGGGGGGACCTAGATGAAAAACTGTTTTTT.